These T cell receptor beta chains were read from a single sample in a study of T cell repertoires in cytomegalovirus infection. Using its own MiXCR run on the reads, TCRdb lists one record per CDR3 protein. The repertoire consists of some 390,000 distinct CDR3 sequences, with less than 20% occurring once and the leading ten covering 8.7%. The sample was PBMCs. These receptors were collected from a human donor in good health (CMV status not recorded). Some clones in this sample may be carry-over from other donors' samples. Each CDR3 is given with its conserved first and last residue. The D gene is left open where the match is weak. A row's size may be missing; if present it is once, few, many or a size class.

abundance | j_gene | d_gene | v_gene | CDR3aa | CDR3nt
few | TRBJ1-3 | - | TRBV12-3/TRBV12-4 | CASRRTGEGDTIYF | TGTGCCAGCAGAAGGACGGGGGAGGGAGACACCATATATTTT
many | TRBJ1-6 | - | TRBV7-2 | CASSDQGIDNSPLHF | TGTGCCAGCAGCGATCAGGGTATTGATAATTCACCCCTCCACTTT
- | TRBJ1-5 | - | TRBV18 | CASSPTTGYSNQPQHF | TGTGCCAGCTCACCAACCACAGGGTACAGCAATCAGCCCCAGCATTTT
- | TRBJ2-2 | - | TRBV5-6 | CASSLRLQGGDAGELFF | TGTGCCAGCAGCTTGCGGCTACAAGGAGGGGACGCCGGGGAGCTGTTTTTT
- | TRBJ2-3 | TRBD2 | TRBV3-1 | CASSQDYGGAYVNTDTQYF | TGTGCCAGCAGCCAAGATTACGGGGGGGCCTATGTCAACACAGATACGCAGTATTTT
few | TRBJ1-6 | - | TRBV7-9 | CASSFGDRPLHF | TGTGCCAGCAGCTTTGGCGACAGGCCCCTCCACTTT
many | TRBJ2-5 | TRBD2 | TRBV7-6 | CASSLGWGGQETQYF | TGTGCCAGCAGCTTAGGGTGGGGGGGCCAAGAGACCCAGTACTTC
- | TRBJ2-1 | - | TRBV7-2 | CASSPGPAYNEQFF | TGTGCCAGCAGCCCCGGACCCGCCTACAATGAGCAGTTCTTC
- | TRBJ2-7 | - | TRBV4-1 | CASSQGASYEQYF | TGCGCCAGCAGCCAAGGGGCATCGTACGAGCAGTACTTC
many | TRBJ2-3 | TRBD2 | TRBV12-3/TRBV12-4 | CASSPSLAGGFGDTQYF | TGTGCCAGCAGTCCCTCCCTAGCGGGGGGGTTTGGAGATACGCAGTATTTT
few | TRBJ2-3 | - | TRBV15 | CATSRDPGTDTQYF | TGTGCCACCAGCAGAGATCCCGGCACAGATACGCAGTATTTT
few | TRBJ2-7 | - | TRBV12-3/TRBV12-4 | CASSLSRGIADF | TGTGCCAGCAGTTTAAGTCGAGGGATTGCGGACTTC
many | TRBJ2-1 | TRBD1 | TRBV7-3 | CASSLGTGGYEQFF | TGTGCCAGCAGCTTAGGGACAGGGGGATACGAGCAGTTCTTC
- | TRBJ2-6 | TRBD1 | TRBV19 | CASRVDRGGANVLTF | TGTGCCAGTAGGGTCGACAGGGGCGGGGCCAACGTCCTGACTTTC
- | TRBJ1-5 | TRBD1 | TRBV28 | CAIVDRGDQPQHF | TGTGCCATCGTGGACAGGGGGGATCAGCCCCAGCATTTT
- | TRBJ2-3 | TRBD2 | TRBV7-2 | CASSLRAGGFTDTQYF | TGTGCCAGCAGCTTACGAGCGGGGGGGTTCACAGATACGCAGTATTTT
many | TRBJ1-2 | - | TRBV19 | CATAPDHLAYGYTF | TGTGCCACTGCACCGGACCACCTTGCCTATGGCTACACCTTC
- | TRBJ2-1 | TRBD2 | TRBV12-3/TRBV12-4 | CASSLWSSGDNEQFF | TGTGCCAGCAGTTTATGGTCTAGCGGGGACAATGAGCAGTTCTTC
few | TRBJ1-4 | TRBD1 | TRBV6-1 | CASRSRQGSGTNEKLFF | TGTGCCAGCAGGAGCAGACAGGGCTCGGGAACTAATGAAAAACTGTTTTTT
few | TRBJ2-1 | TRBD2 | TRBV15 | CATSRDRGLMWHEQFF | TGTGCCACCAGCAGAGATCGGGGACTAATGTGGCATGAGCAGTTCTTC
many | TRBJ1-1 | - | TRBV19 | CASSNGRFTEAFF | TGTGCCAGTAGTAATGGTCGTTTCACTGAAGCTTTCTTT
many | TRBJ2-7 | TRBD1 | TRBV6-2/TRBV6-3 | CASSYGFRDSYEQYF | TGTGCCAGCAGTTACGGTTTTCGGGACAGCTACGAGCAGTACTTC
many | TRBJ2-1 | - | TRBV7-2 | CASSLGLGYNEQFF | TGTGCCAGCAGCTTAGGGCTAGGCTACAATGAGCAGTTCTTC
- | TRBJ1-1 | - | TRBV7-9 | CASSPGSVLVTEAFF | TGTGCCAGCAGCCCAGGTTCGGTACTAGTAACTGAAGCTTTCTTT
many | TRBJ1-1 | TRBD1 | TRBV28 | CASSLRQGSAFF | TGTGCCAGCAGTCTACGACAGGGTTCGGCTTTCTTT
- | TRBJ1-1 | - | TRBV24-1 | CAHREAFF | TGTGCCCATCGTGAAGCTTTCTTT
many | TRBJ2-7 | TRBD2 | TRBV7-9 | CASSPRTSGRYEQYF | TGTGCCAGCAGCCCAAGGACTAGCGGGAGGTACGAGCAGTACTTC
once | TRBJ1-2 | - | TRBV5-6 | CASSLMRESNYGYTF | TGTGCCAGCAGCTTGATGCGGGAGTCTAACTATGGCTACACCTTC
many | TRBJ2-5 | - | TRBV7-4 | CASSSIETQYF | TGTGCCAGCAGCTCGATAGAGACCCAGTACTTC
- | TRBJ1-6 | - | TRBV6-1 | CASSELWSSYNSPLHF | TGTGCCAGCAGTGAATTATGGAGCTCCTATAATTCACCCCTCCACTTT
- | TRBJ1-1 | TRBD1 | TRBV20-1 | CSADYRGTEAFF | TGCAGTGCTGACTACAGGGGCACTGAAGCTTTCTTT
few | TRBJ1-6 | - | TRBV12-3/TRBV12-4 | CASSSLGEDSPLHF | TGTGCCAGCAGTTCCCTCGGGGAGGATTCACCCCTCCACTTT
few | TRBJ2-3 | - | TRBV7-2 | CASSLVFQADSTDTQYF | TGTGCCAGCAGCTTGGTCTTCCAGGCAGACTCCACAGATACGCAGTATTTT
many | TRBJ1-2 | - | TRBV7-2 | CASSLDRAWGYYGYTF | TGTGCCAGCAGCTTAGATCGGGCCTGGGGATACTATGGCTACACCTTC
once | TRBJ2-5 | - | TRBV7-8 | CASSYRAVQETQYF | TGTGCCAGCAGCTATCGGGCCGTTCAAGAGACCCAGTACTTC
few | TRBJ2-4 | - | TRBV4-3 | CASSQDPTSNIQYF | TGCGCCAGCAGCCAAGACCCTACTAGCAACATTCAGTACTTC
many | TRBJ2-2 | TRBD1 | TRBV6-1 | CASRVQQGADTGELFF | TGTGCCAGCAGGGTCCAACAGGGGGCCGACACCGGGGAGCTGTTTTTT
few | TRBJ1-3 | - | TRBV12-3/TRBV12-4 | CASRLLGQGRHSGNTIYF | TGTGCCAGCAGACTCCTGGGGCAGGGACGTCACTCTGGAAACACCATATATTTT
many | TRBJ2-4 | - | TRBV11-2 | CASSLDQNIQYF | TGTGCCAGCAGCTTAGACCAAAACATTCAGTACTTC
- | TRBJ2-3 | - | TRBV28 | CASSFADRTDTQYF | TGTGCCAGCAGTTTCGCGGACCGCACAGATACGCAGTATTTT
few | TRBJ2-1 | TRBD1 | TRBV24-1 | CATSDLQGKQGAYSNEQFF | TGTGCCACCAGTGATTTGCAAGGAAAACAGGGGGCGTACAGCAATGAGCAGTTCTTC
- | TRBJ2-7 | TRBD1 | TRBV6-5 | CASSYDRDYEQYF | TGTGCCAGCAGCTATGACAGGGACTACGAGCAGTACTTC